These 32 T cell receptor beta chains came from one sample sequenced in a study of T cell changes during pregnancy in multiple sclerosis. Profiled with immunoSEQ multiplex PCR; TCRdb holds only in-frame clones, not every one. Of tens of thousands of clones in the sample, 85% to 95% were seen once. This specimen was CD8+ T cells from peripheral blood mononuclear cells, taken in the third trimester of pregnancy. These receptors originate from a female donor in good health, enrolled as a control in a pregnancy study.

The chain couples TRBV4-3 to TRBJ2-3; 9 bases match TRBD2. Germline V CDR1 and CDR2: LGHNA, YSLEER. Trimming took 0 bases from V and 2 from J; bases not matched to a gene: 3. This CDR3 contains 16 residues. CDR3 region: CASSQEASGATDTQYF. DNA for the CDR3: TGCGCCAGCAGCCAAGAAGCTAGCGGGGCCACAGATACGCAGTATTTT.

The chain couples TRBV15 to TRBJ1-2, with 8 nucleotides matching TRBD1. V shed 8 bases, J shed 4 bases, and the junction held 6 bases outside the gene matches. This CDR3 is built from 13 residues. Germline assignment: CDR1 LNHNV and CDR2 YYDKDF (reference sequence). DNA of the CDR3: TGTGCCACCTACGAAACAGGGGGCTATGGCTACACCTTC. It codes for CATYETGGYGYTF.

The chain is built from TRBV6-1 and TRBJ1-1; D perhaps matches TRBD1 (5 bases). The V gene's germline CDR1 is MNHNS and CDR2 SASEGT. With 3 bases removed from V and 5 bases from J, the gap between germline ends came to 13 bases. The CDR3 runs 14 residues. CDR3 residues: CASSDQGPDTEAFF. The CDR3 bases are TGTGCCAGCAGTGACCAGGGTCCTGATACTGAAGCTTTCTTT.

CDR3 region: CASSQYSGLNTEAFF. The CDR3, as DNA: TGCGCCAGCAGCCAATATTCCGGGTTGAACACTGAAGCTTTCTTT. The rearrangement uses TRBV4-3 and TRBJ1-1; D unresolved. V dropped 2 bases and J dropped 0 bases, with 10 bases sitting between them. The CDR3 sequence is 15 residues long. Germline V CDR1 and CDR2: LGHNA, YSLEER.

V usage is TRBV9 and J usage is TRBJ2-5, with TRBD2 matching over 7 bases. V shed 3 bases and J 4 bases; nucleotides not matched to a gene: 9. The CDR3 length is 15 residues. The germline CDR1 and CDR2 sequences are SGDLS and YYNGEE. The CDR3 nucleotides read TGTGCCAGCAGCGACGGGGGGAGGCGAATAGAGACCCAGTACTTC. This gives the protein CASSDGGRRIETQYF.

This clone was seen a handful of times. In DNA, the CDR3 is TGTGCCAGCAGACAGAGCAATTCTGACACTGAAGCTTTCTTT. It yields the protein CASRQSNSDTEAFF. V gene TRBV7-3 combines with J gene TRBJ1-1, with no clear D. The CDR3 runs 14 residues. Trimming pared 6 bases from V and 3 bases from J, leaving 14 bases between. Germline V gene lookup returns CDR1 SGHTA and CDR2 FQGTGA.

This rearrangement joins TRBV9 to TRBJ1-6; tentatively, D is TRBD1 (6 bases). CDR3 length: 14 residues. V was shortened by 0 bases and J by 7 bases, with 8 bases between the two germline ends. Germline CDR1 reads SGDLS; CDR2 reads YYNGEE. The CDR3 region has the DNA TGTGCCAGCAGCGTAGTGGACAGCAATTCACCCCTCCACTTT. Protein: CASSVVDSNSPLHF. Complete variable domain (other parts from reference TRBV9 and TRBJ1-6): DSGVTQTPKHLITATGQRVTLRCSPRSGDLSVYWYQQSLDQGLQFLIQYYNGEERAKGNILERFSAQQFPDLHSELNLSSLELGDSALYFCASSVVDSNSPLHFGNGTRLTVT.

The chain combines TRBV6-5 with TRBJ2-5; 7 nucleotides agree with TRBD1. Germline CDR1 reads MNHEY; CDR2 reads SVGAGI. V lost 4 bases and J lost 2; bases outside the gene matches: 7. CDR3 size: 15 residues. The CDR3: CASSSPGGWQETQYF. The CDR3 nucleotides are TGTGCCAGCAGTTCTCCAGGGGGTTGGCAAGAGACCCAGTACTTC.

The rearrangement uses TRBV9 and TRBJ2-2; 13 positions match TRBD2. The CDR3 has 16 residues. Trimming at V came to 3 bases and at J to 5 bases, leaving 4 bases not matched to a gene. Germline V lookup: CDR1 SGDLS, CDR2 YYNGEE. The CDR3 DNA sequence: TGTGCCAGCAGCGAAACTAGCGGGGGGGCAACCGGGGAGCTGTTTTTT. Its protein is CASSETSGGATGELFF. The full variable domain, rest sourced from reference TRBV9 and TRBJ2-2, is DSGVTQTPKHLITATGQRVTLRCSPRSGDLSVYWYQQSLDQGLQFLIQYYNGEERAKGNILERFSAQQFPDLHSELNLSSLELGDSALYFCASSETSGGATGELFFGEGSRLTVL.

The chain joins TRBV7-3 to TRBJ2-1; D is perhaps TRBD2 (6 bases). CDR3 size: 16 residues. The V end was cut by 3 bases, the J end by 5 bases, with 17 bases between. The germline CDR1 and CDR2 sequences are SGHTA and FQGTGA. The DNA of the CDR3 is TGTGCCAGCAGCTTCCGGACTAAACCACTCCACAATGAGCAGTTCTTC. It specifies CASSFRTKPLHNEQFF.

The chain is built from TRBV7-9 and TRBJ2-2, with 10 nucleotides matching TRBD1. Per the germline V gene, CDR1 is SEHNR and CDR2 is FQNEAQ (reference sequence). The trim removed 4 bases at V and 8 bases at J, leaving 4 bases unmatched. The CDR3 is made up of 14 amino acids. Here the CDR3 reads CASSSGQGKGELFF. DNA of the CDR3: TGTGCCAGCAGCTCGGGACAGGGGAAGGGGGAGCTGTTTTTT.

The chain joins TRBV7-2 to TRBJ1-3; D is unresolved. V lost 4 bases, J lost 0 bases, and 7 bases lay in between. CDR1 is SGHTA and CDR2 is FQGNSA in the germline V gene. The CDR3 contains 14 residues. CDR3 loop: CASSSGISGNTIYF. CDR3 nucleotides: TGTGCCAGCAGCTCGGGGATCTCTGGAAACACCATATATTTT. Based on the CDR3 plus reference TRBV7-2 and TRBJ1-3, the full variable domain is GAGVSQSPSNKVTEKGKDVELRCDPISGHTALYWYRQSLGQGLEFLIYFQGNSAPDKSGLPSDRFSAERTGGSVSTLTIQRTQQEDSAVYLCASSSGISGNTIYFGEGSWLTVV.

The chain has TRBV4-3 and TRBJ1-5; TRBD1 might be the D (5 bases). The CDR3 consists of 14 residues. The germline V gene has CDR1 LGHNA and CDR2 YSLEER. Between the trimmed V and J ends, which lost 1 base and 5 bases, there was a span of 9 bases. The CDR3 protein is CASSQVQGDQPQHF. For the CDR3, the DNA is TGCGCCAGCAGCCAAGTCCAAGGGGATCAGCCCCAGCATTTT.

The chain recombines TRBV5-8 with TRBJ2-7; D is possibly TRBD1 (6 bases). The ends were cut back, 6 bases at V and 5 bases at J, with 15 bases in the middle. The germline CDR1 and CDR2 sequences are SGHTS and YDEGEE. The CDR3 extends over 13 amino acids. CDR3 nucleotides: TGTGCCAGCAAGGAACTACAGGGTCACGAGCAGTACTTC. Translation gives CASKELQGHEQYF.

CDR3 sequence (DNA): TGTGCCAGCAGCGGACTAGTAGGGCTCGAGCAGTTCTTC. Protein: CASSGLVGLEQFF. The rearrangement links TRBV27 to TRBJ2-1, with 7 positions matching TRBD2. This CDR3 region has 13 residues. Per the germline V gene, CDR1 is MNHEY and CDR2 is SMNVEV (reference sequence). Unmatched junction bases numbered 9, after V lost 6 bases and J lost 10 bases.

This clone has a single count. The rearrangement joins TRBV12-5 to TRBJ1-1; tentatively, D is TRBD1 (5 bases). The germline CDR1 and CDR2 sequences are LGHNT and FRNRAP. This CDR3 comprises 17 residues. V was cut by 2 bases and J by 4 bases, with 20 bases left in between. Here the CDR3 reads CASGLPSGLGTTTEAFF. The DNA for the CDR3 is TGTGCTAGTGGTTTGCCTTCCGGGTTGGGGACTACCACTGAAGCTTTCTTT.

This rearrangement joins TRBV27 to TRBJ2-7; 7 nucleotides line up with TRBD2. This CDR3 spans 12 amino acids. Germline V gives CDR1 MNHEY, CDR2 SMNVEV (reference sequence). V trimming: 5 bases; J trimming: 3 bases; junction bases outside the gene matches: 1. In nucleotides, the CDR3 is TGTGCCAGCAGTGGCGGGGGCTACGAGCAGTACTTC. Translating gives CASSGGGYEQYF.

The V and J genes are TRBV5-1 and TRBJ2-1, with 7 bases identical to TRBD2. Germline CDR1 SGHRS, CDR2 YFSETQ. V dropped 2 bases and J dropped 8; count of bases not matched to a gene: 4. This CDR3 spans 13 amino acids. The CDR3 protein is CASSLAGMDEQFF. The CDR3 coding sequence is TGCGCCAGCAGCTTAGCGGGGATGGATGAGCAGTTCTTC.

The V call is TRBV5-5, the J call TRBJ1-1; no definite D call. In germline, CDR1 is SGHKS, CDR2 YYEKEE (reference sequence). V was cut by 6 bases and J by 1 base, with 7 bases left in between. The CDR3 totals 12 residues. This chain's CDR3 is CASTYENTEAFF. The CDR3 DNA sequence: TGTGCCAGCACCTATGAGAACACTGAAGCTTTCTTT.

The chain employs TRBV30 and TRBJ2-1; 11 nucleotides match TRBD2. Per the germline V gene, CDR1 is GTSNPN and CDR2 is SVGIG (reference sequence). This CDR3 is 14 amino acids long. Trimming cost V 4 bases and J 5 bases; bases outside gene matches: 4. CDR3 sequence reads: CAWNSGGENNEQFF. The CDR3 nucleotides are TGTGCCTGGAATAGCGGGGGGGAAAACAATGAGCAGTTCTTC.

This clone was observed a handful of times. The chain joins TRBV19 to TRBJ1-1, with TRBD1 matching over 7 bases. There are 13 residues in the CDR3. Germline V lookup: CDR1 LNHDA, CDR2 SQIVND (reference sequence). V lost 5 bases, J lost 7 bases, and 7 bases stayed unmatched. CDR3 sequence (DNA): TGTGCCAGTAGTGCCTTGGACAGGATTGAAGCTTTCTTT. Translation gives CASSALDRIEAFF.

The genes are TRBV6-5 and TRBJ1-1, with 8 bases lining up with TRBD1. V gave up 7 bases and J gave up 4 bases; unmatched junction bases: 8. Germline V gene lookup returns CDR1 MNHEY and CDR2 SVGAGI. This CDR3 comprises 14 residues. The CDR3 region is CASISDRDSTEAFF. CDR3 nucleotide sequence: TGTGCCAGCATATCGGACAGGGATAGCACTGAAGCTTTCTTT.

The V and J genes are TRBV15 and TRBJ2-3, with D possibly matching TRBD2 (6 bases). Germline-derived CDR1 and CDR2 are LNHNV and YYDKDF (reference sequence). This CDR3 is built from 13 residues. V was clipped by 3 bases and J by 5 bases, with 9 bases between them. DNA for the CDR3: TGTGCCACCAGCAGGGGGCGGGGAGATACGCAGTATTTT. Its protein product is CATSRGRGDTQYF.

This sequence joins TRBV6-5 and TRBJ2-1; no definite D call. CDR3 length: 14 amino acids. V was cut by 4 bases and J by 8 bases, with 15 bases left in between. Per the germline V gene, CDR1 is MNHEY and CDR2 is SVGAGI. The CDR3: CASSFTGLVDEQFF. The CDR3 coding sequence is TGTGCCAGCAGTTTTACTGGGCTCGTCGATGAGCAGTTCTTC.

The chain carries TRBV19 and TRBJ1-5; D unclear. The germline CDR1 and CDR2 sequences are LNHDA and SQIVND (reference sequence). The CDR3 length is 13 residues. V was cut by 5 bases and J by 4 bases, with 9 bases left in between. CDR3 DNA: TGTGCCAGTAGTGGTGCGGAGAATCAGCCCCAGCATTTT. It specifies CASSGAENQPQHF.

DNA for the CDR3: TGTGCCACCGCGGGTCGTCTCGGACCGACCCAGTACTTC. Encoded protein: CATAGRLGPTQYF. This chain links TRBV19 with TRBJ2-5; the D gene is possibly TRBD2 (5 bases). The germline V gene encodes CDR1 LNHDA and CDR2 SQIVND (reference sequence). There are 13 residues in the CDR3. Deletions cut 10 bases from V and 7 bases from J, with 19 bases between. Using reference TRBV19 and TRBJ2-5 for the parts outside the CDR3, the full variable domain is DGGITQSPKYLFRKEGQNVTLSCEQNLNHDAMYWYRQDPGQGLRLIYYSQIVNDFQKGDIAEGYSVSREKKESFPLTVTSAQKNPTAFYLCATAGRLGPTQYFGPGTRLLVL.

V usage is TRBV13 and J usage is TRBJ1-4, with D perhaps TRBD1 (5 bases). CDR1 PRHDT and CDR2 FYEKMQ come from the germline V gene (reference sequence). The CDR3 spans 13 residues. Trimming removed 7 bases from V and 11 bases from J, with 17 bases in between. The CDR3 DNA sequence: TGTGCCAGCACCCTAGGGGCGGGCTATAAACTGTTTTTT. It translates to CASTLGAGYKLFF.

CDR3 region: CASSREVQGAGEQYF. CDR3 coding DNA: TGTGCCAGCAGTAGGGAGGTACAGGGGGCGGGGGAGCAGTACTTC. The rearrangement links TRBV6-6 to TRBJ2-7; 9 nucleotides match TRBD1. Germline V gene sequence: CDR1 MNHNY, CDR2 SVGAGI (reference sequence). There are 15 residues in the CDR3. With 5 bases clipped from V and 7 bases from J, the junction kept 12 bases outside the gene matches.

The chain links TRBV13 to TRBJ2-1; no firm D call. V gave up 5 bases and J gave up 5 bases, with 10 bases separating them. This CDR3 is built from 13 residues. Germline V gene sequence: CDR1 PRHDT, CDR2 FYEKMQ (reference sequence). This chain's CDR3 is CASSLRLNNEQFF. The CDR3 DNA reads TGTGCCAGCAGCCTACGACTGAACAATGAGCAGTTCTTC.

The chain carries TRBV5-6 and TRBJ1-5; possible D gene TRBD1, 5 bases. With 4 bases removed from V and 9 bases from J, the gap between germline ends came to 20 bases. In germline, CDR1 is SGHDT, CDR2 YYEEEE. The CDR3 spans 15 residues. The CDR3 protein is CASSGRAPRGGPQHF. The CDR3 DNA is TGTGCCAGCAGCGGCAGGGCCCCTAGGGGCGGGCCCCAGCATTTT.

The chain couples TRBV7-2 to TRBJ1-1; the match to TRBD1 covers 10 bases. The CDR3 has 15 amino acids. Germline V gene data show CDR1 as SGHTA and CDR2 as FQGNSA. The junction had 10 bases not matched to a gene; V was cut back by 4 bases and J by 8 bases. The CDR3 region is CASSWVGTGDLEAFF. CDR3 nucleotides: TGTGCCAGCAGCTGGGTCGGGACAGGGGACCTCGAAGCTTTCTTT.

This rearrangement joins TRBV13 to TRBJ2-7; D unclear. The CDR3 sequence is 14 residues long. Trimming stripped 6 bases from V and 5 bases from J, with 17 bases between. Germline loops: CDR1 PRHDT, CDR2 FYEKMQ (reference sequence). The CDR3 DNA sequence: TGTGCCAGCAGTCACCAAAATGCGCCTCACGAGCAGTACTTC. The encoded protein is CASSHQNAPHEQYF.